The present T cell receptor (beta chain) was sequenced within a study of blood T cells in healthy people across ages. Through a sample-barcoded 5' primer and a J-beta primer mix, a second PCR was run for roughly 7 to 12 cycles. MiXCR, applied by TCRdb to the 5' RACE reads, yields one record per CDR3 protein. Among about 970,000 distinct CDR3 sequences listed, roughly half were seen once. Overall study findings and caveats: Age advanced and TCR beta diversity per million T cells fell, roughly linearly.

A note on this clonotype: Its antigen is not known.

CDR1 is GTSNPN, CDR2 SVGIG, per germline (reference sequence). V was clipped by 4 bases and J by 2 bases, with 13 bases between them. CDR3 length equals 14 residues. Peripheral blood from each donor was collected in a volume of 9.5 to 10 milliliters. RNA extraction gave at least 5.5 micrograms of total RNA per sample. The TCR comes from a woman aged 55-70 years in good health. The chain uses TRBV30 and TRBJ2-3; D perhaps matches TRBD2 (5 bases). The sample comprised blood. CDR3 protein: CAWMTRGYTDTQYF. The CDR3 nucleotides are TGTGCCTGGATGACCCGGGGTTACACAGATACGCAGTATTTT.